What follows are 28 T cell receptor beta chains derived from one specimen sequenced in a study of CD8+CD57+ T cells in acquired aplastic anemia. Patients chosen for sequencing had CD8+CD57+ cells that had expanded, as shown by flow cytometry. Genomic DNA was employed as the template in profiling TCR beta VDJ and CDR3. TCRdb passed the reads through MiXCR, listing each CDR3 protein once. The table shows 200,000 to 250,000 distinct CDR3 sequences, with 40% to 60% occurring only once. Specimen: sorted CD4+, CD8+, or CD8+CD57+ T cells (not recorded which) from PBMCs. The origin of the receptors is a human donor with aplastic anemia.

The rearrangement uses TRBV19 and TRBJ1-3; 10 positions agree with TRBD1. This CDR3 is 16 amino acids long. The V gene's germline CDR1 is LNHDA and CDR2 SQIVND (reference sequence). Unmatched junction bases numbered 5, after V lost 4 bases and J lost 2 bases. The CDR3 nucleotides are TGTGCCAGTAGTACCCAGACAGGGGGCACTGGAAACACCATATATTTT. It is translated as CASSTQTGGTGNTIYF.

This clonotype occurred many times. The rearrangement joins TRBV6-5 to TRBJ2-2; D may match TRBD1 or TRBD2 (6 bases each). The CDR3 is 15 amino acids. Per the germline V gene, CDR1 is MNHEY and CDR2 is SVGAGI. The V end was cut by 6 bases, the J end by 7 bases, with 18 bases between. The CDR3 DNA sequence: TGTGCCAGCAGAACAACCGAGGGGGGCTACGGGGAGCTGTTTTTT. Its translation is CASRTTEGGYGELFF.

In this sample, this clonotype turned up once. A much larger clone differs from this one at a single base, so this may be a read error. The rearrangement uses TRBV25-1 and TRBJ2-7; TRBD1 might be the D (6 bases). The CDR3 contains 13 residues. Trimming removed 5 bases at V and 5 bases at J, with 13 bases between. Germline V gene lookup returns CDR1 MGHDK and CDR2 SYGVNS. The CDR3 is CASSMGRGDEQYF. CDR3 sequence (DNA): TGTGCCAGCAGTATGGGCAGGGGCGACGAGCAGTACTTC.

The J gene is TRBJ2-7, the V gene TRBV4-2; D is unresolved. This CDR3 is 14 amino acids long. Looked up from germline, CDR1 is LGHNA and CDR2 is YNFKEQ. The V end was cut by 0 bases, the J end by 1 base, with 7 bases between. This CDR3 reads CASSQDWDSYEQYF. The CDR3 nucleotides are TGTGCCAGCAGCCAAGACTGGGATTCCTACGAGCAGTACTTC.

At least ten counts were recorded for this clonotype. The V and J genes are TRBV19 and TRBJ1-5; no firm D call. This CDR3 is built from 11 residues. Germline lookup yields CDR1 LNHDA and CDR2 SQIVND (reference sequence). V dropped 3 bases and J dropped 11 bases, with 8 bases sitting between them. The CDR3 DNA is TGTGCCAGTAGTATGAGTTCGGCCCAGCATTTT. Its translation: CASSMSSAQHF. The variable domain in full, completed from reference TRBV19 and TRBJ1-5, reads DGGITQSPKYLFRKEGQNVTLSCEQNLNHDAMYWYRQDPGQGLRLIYYSQIVNDFQKGDIAEGYSVSREKKESFPLTVTSAQKNPTAFYLCASSMSSAQHFGDGTRLSIL.

The J gene is TRBJ1-2, the V gene TRBV2; no clear D gene. V lost 10 bases and J lost 8, with 11 bases in between. CDR1 is SNHLY, CDR2 FYNNEI, per germline. The CDR3 extends over 10 amino acids. CDR3: CANKDSGYTF. CDR3 DNA sequence: TGTGCCAACAAAGACTCCGGCTACACCTTC.

The CDR3 spells CASSLGPGTEAFF. CDR3 DNA: TGTGCCAGCAGTTTAGGTCCGGGGACTGAAGCTTTCTTT. The rearrangement uses TRBV12-3 or TRBV12-4 and TRBJ1-1; no clear D. CDR3 length equals 13 residues. The germline V and J ends were trimmed by 1 base and 5 bases, with 8 bases remaining between them.

This clonotype was seen at least ten times. The rearrangement links TRBV2 to TRBJ2-3, with a tentative D call TRBD1 (5 bases). Germline V lookup: CDR1 SNHLY, CDR2 FYNNEI. V lost 4 bases and J 5 bases, leaving 7 bases between the germline ends. This CDR3 is built from 12 residues. DNA of the CDR3: TGTGCCAGCAGTGCTAGGGGAGATACGCAGTATTTT. Amino acid sequence: CASSARGDTQYF.

This chain joins TRBV7-2 and TRBJ2-7, with D hard to call. The germline CDR1 and CDR2 sequences are SGHTA and FQGNSA. With 1 base removed from V and 6 bases from J, the gap between germline ends came to 13 bases. The CDR3 covers 14 residues. CDR3 sequence: CASSLVGETREQYF. In DNA form, the CDR3 reads TGTGCCAGCAGCTTAGTAGGAGAGACCCGCGAGCAGTACTTC.

This clonotype was seen repeatedly, ten times or more. This sequence joins TRBV29-1 and TRBJ2-1, with 10 bases identical to TRBD1. The trim removed 2 bases at V and 2 bases at J, leaving 6 bases unmatched. Germline V gene lookup returns CDR1 SQVTM and CDR2 ANQGSEA. The CDR3 totals 16 residues. This CDR3 is CSVERPGTGAYNEQFF. For the CDR3, the DNA is TGCAGCGTTGAAAGACCTGGGACAGGGGCCTACAATGAGCAGTTCTTC.

V and J are TRBV25-1 and TRBJ2-7, with TRBD1 identical over 7 bases. V shed 6 bases, J shed 6 bases, and the junction held 8 bases outside the gene matches. CDR1 is MGHDK, CDR2 SYGVNS, per germline. CDR3 length equals 13 residues. Written as DNA, the CDR3 is TGTGCCAGCAGGGGACAGCCAAGGCTCGAGCAGTACTTC. This encodes CASRGQPRLEQYF.

This clonotype was counted only a few times. V gene TRBV29-1 combines with J gene TRBJ2-2; D is perhaps TRBD1 (5 bases). Germline CDR1 reads SQVTM; CDR2 reads ANQGSEA. The CDR3 is 14 amino acids. The V and J ends lost 4 bases and 4 bases respectively, with 13 bases between them. CDR3 residues: CSVGSVRGTGELFF. CDR3 nucleotide sequence: TGCAGCGTTGGATCGGTTAGGGGCACCGGGGAGCTGTTTTTT.

The chain combines TRBV2 with TRBJ1-2; 9 bases map to TRBD1. The length of the CDR3 is 14 residues. With V trimmed by 7 bases and J by 0 bases, 3 bases remained unmatched. Looked up from germline, CDR1 is SNHLY and CDR2 is FYNNEI. CDR3 nucleotide sequence: TGTGCCAGCACAGGACAGGGGACTAACTATGGCTACACCTTC. This encodes CASTGQGTNYGYTF.

This chain uses TRBV5-1 with TRBJ2-2, with D possibly matching TRBD2 (5 bases). Looked up from germline, CDR1 is SGHRS and CDR2 is YFSETQ. Trimming took 3 bases from V and 3 from J, leaving 12 bases between them. This CDR3 has 15 residues. CDR3 bases: TGCGCCAGCAGCTCCCAGCGGCCCGACACCGGGGAGCTGTTTTTT. It translates to CASSSQRPDTGELFF.

Concerning this clonotype: The conserved final phenylalanine or tryptophan is absent from the CDR3, which likely points to a read error. It is unclear where the CDR3 begins or ends on the DNA, so no DNA is shown, and the CDR3 is as TCRdb lists it. V usage is TRBV20-1 and J usage is TRBJ2-3; TRBD1, the table's D call, lacks a check against the DNA. Germline values: CDR1 DFQATT, CDR2 SNEGSKA (reference sequence). The CDR3 numbers 13 amino acids, ends counted. CDR3 loop: CSAVAGGHRYAVV.

This clonotype was counted ten times or more. The rearrangement uses TRBV24-1 and TRBJ2-1; a possible D gene is TRBD1 (7 bases). CDR1 is KGHDR, CDR2 SFDVKD, per germline. The CDR3 covers 15 residues. V was trimmed by 4 bases and J by 8 bases, leaving 17 bases between them. The DNA of the CDR3 is TGTGCCACCAGTGACCAGGGACAGTCGGGGGATGAGCAGTTCTTC. It codes for CATSDQGQSGDEQFF.

Concerning this clonotype itself: Its ends do not fully match the called genes, so a read error is possible. The gene calls are TRBV2 and TRBJ1-3; TRBD1 matches 9 bases. Germline CDR1 is SNHLY and CDR2 is FYNNEI. The CDR3 is 16 residues long. The CDR3 DNA follows: TGTGCCAGCAGTGAGTTAGGACAGGGGCTCGGAAACACCATACATTTT. Its translation is CASSELGQGLGNTIHF.

This clonotype was seen repeatedly, ten times or more. CDR3 coding DNA: TGTGCCAGCAGCTTAGATTTAGTACGGGGGCTGGATACGCAGTATTTT. Translated: CASSLDLVRGLDTQYF. V is TRBV11-2 and J is TRBJ2-3, with D possibly being TRBD1 or TRBD2 (6 bases each). The germline gives CDR1 SGHAT, CDR2 FQNNGV. The CDR3 totals 16 residues. V shed 0 bases and J shed 6 bases, with 16 bases lying between them. Based on the CDR3 plus reference TRBV11-2 and TRBJ2-3, the full variable domain is EAGVAQSPRYKIIEKRQSVAFWCNPISGHATLYWYQQILGQGPKLLIQFQNNGVVDDSQLPKDRFSAERLKGVDSTLKIQPAKLEDSAVYLCASSLDLVRGLDTQYFGPGTRLTVL.

As concerns this clonotype: With a much larger clone just one base away, this may be a read error. The chain couples TRBV7-2 to TRBJ2-5, with 7 bases fitting TRBD1. Trimming cost V 6 bases and J 6 bases; bases outside gene matches: 13. The CDR3 sequence is 15 residues long. The germline V gene encodes CDR1 SGHTA and CDR2 FQGNSA. The CDR3 DNA is TGTGCCAGCAGTTTACCCGGGACAGTCCATCAGACCCAGTACTTC. This translates into CASSLPGTVHQTQYF.

The gene calls are TRBV19 and TRBJ2-7; D may be TRBD1 (8 bases). V was trimmed by 5 bases and J by 3 bases, leaving 17 bases between them. This CDR3 region has 15 residues. Germline V gives CDR1 LNHDA, CDR2 SQIVND (reference sequence). The CDR3 DNA follows: TGTGCCAGTAGTCAACAGGGGGGGGCCGACTACGAGCAGTACTTC. Its protein is CASSQQGGADYEQYF.

The chain links TRBV20-1 to TRBJ2-3, with 14 bases lining up with TRBD2. Germline assignment: CDR1 DFQATT and CDR2 SNEGSKA (reference sequence). The CDR3 is 17 residues long. V trimming: 0 bases; J trimming: 5 bases; junction bases outside the gene matches: 7. The CDR3 loop is CSARDWTSGGHEDTQYF. The CDR3 DNA follows: TGCAGTGCTAGAGATTGGACTAGCGGGGGGCATGAAGATACGCAGTATTTT.

The chain combines TRBV5-1 with TRBJ1-1, with D hard to call. Germline values: CDR1 SGHRS, CDR2 YFSETQ. Deletions cut 6 bases from V and 5 bases from J, with 17 bases between. This CDR3 has 14 residues. The CDR3 region is CASTLNGRWTEAFF. CDR3 DNA sequence: TGCGCCAGCACTCTGAACGGACGATGGACTGAAGCTTTCTTT.

This chain links TRBV10-3 with TRBJ1-1; maybe TRBD1 (5 bases). The CDR3 loop spans 13 amino acids. V lost 6 bases, J lost 1 base, and 9 bases lay in between. Germline lookup yields CDR1 ENHRY and CDR2 SYGVKD. As DNA, the CDR3 is TGTGCCATCAGGACAGAGCCGAACACTGAAGCTTTCTTT. It yields the protein CAIRTEPNTEAFF.

This clonotype was detected many times. The chain couples TRBV7-8 to TRBJ2-5, with a weak D call TRBD1 (6 bases). Trimming pared 5 bases from V and 5 bases from J, leaving 18 bases between. The CDR3 sequence is 15 residues long. The germline gives CDR1 SGHVS, CDR2 FQNEAQ. In DNA form, the CDR3 reads TGTGCCAGCAGCACTCCTTGGACAGATGGGGAGACCCAGTACTTC. Translating it yields CASSTPWTDGETQYF.

This chain uses TRBV19 with TRBJ1-5; 9 nucleotides agree with TRBD1. The CDR3 loop spans 15 amino acids. Germline V lookup: CDR1 LNHDA, CDR2 SQIVND (reference sequence). V gave up 5 bases and J gave up 8 bases; unmatched junction bases: 10. CDR3 residues: CASSSGQGDRKPQHF. The CDR3 DNA follows: TGTGCCAGTAGTTCGGGACAGGGTGACCGGAAGCCCCAGCATTTT.

Turning to this clonotype: Just one base apart from a much larger clone, this may be a read error. The V and J genes are TRBV27 and TRBJ1-6; perhaps TRBD1 as D (5 bases). Germline CDR1 is MNHEY and CDR2 is SMNVEV (reference sequence). The CDR3 extends over 16 amino acids. In nucleotides, the CDR3 is TGTACCAGCAGTCCGCTGACAGCTACCTATAATTCACCCCTCCACTTT. Translation: CTSSPLTATYNSPLHF.

The rearrangement joins TRBV2 to TRBJ1-5, with 10 bases matching TRBD1. Germline V gives CDR1 SNHLY, CDR2 FYNNEI. The CDR3 covers 16 residues. V lost 7 bases and J lost 0; bases outside the gene matches: 6. Here the CDR3 DNA reads TGTGCCAGCACCGGGACAGGGGCGTATAGCAATCAGCCCCAGCATTTT. Encoded protein: CASTGTGAYSNQPQHF.

The CDR3 protein is CASRETGLCSGANVLTF. The CDR3, as DNA: TGTGCCAGCAGAGAAACCGGGCTGTGCTCTGGGGCCAACGTCCTGACTTTC. V gene TRBV25-1 combines with J gene TRBJ2-6; no clear D gene. V was shortened by 6 bases and J by 0 bases, with 15 bases between the two germline ends. Germline CDR1 MGHDK, CDR2 SYGVNS. The CDR3 is 17 amino acids.